The clone carrying this T cell receptor (beta chain) was recorded once. This entry is derived from a study of blood T cell repertoires in COVID-19. Looking at the study overall: Sites in the United States, Italy and Spain provided acute and convalescent COVID-19 samples. Sources were T cells, B-cell-depleted T cells, or PBMCs; the material itself was cDNA or gDNA.

The germline V gene has CDR1 DFQATT and CDR2 SNEGSKA (reference sequence). Trimming took 3 bases from V and 6 from J; bases not matched to a gene: 7. The CDR3 contains 13 residues. In the source study's methods: Amplification with reference gene primers provided the estimates of nucleated cell counts. Sequenced by immunoSEQ multiplex PCR; TCRdb stores in-frame clones only, minus some. The DNA was the basis for D and trimming; V, J and clone size are from that table. This table holds about 110,000 clones, around 80% found once. The specimen sequenced was peripheral blood. The receptor was isolated from a woman aged 70-85 years with acute or convalescent COVID-19. This chain joins TRBV20-1 and TRBJ1-2; 7 nucleotides align to TRBD1. DNA for the CDR3: TGCAGTGCTAGTCTCACAGGGGTGGATGGCTACACCTTC. Translating gives CSASLTGVDGYTF.